This T cell receptor beta chain is from a study of PD-1 blockade in mismatch repair-deficient tumors. Study as a whole: Patients had approximately 11 mismatch repair-deficient cancer types, all previously treated and progressing. General study points: After pembrolizumab, tumor-resident clones rose rapidly, then generally contracted before radiologic responses.

V shed 1 base, J shed 3 bases, and the junction held 17 bases outside the gene matches. This CDR3 comprises 20 residues. Looked up from germline, CDR1 is SGDLS and CDR2 is YYNGEE. PCR or immunohistochemistry showed mismatch repair deficiency in every enrolled patient. The TCR-sequenced patients were a few responders to pembrolizumab. Note on this clone: Antigen unknown.

Produced via immunoSEQ multiplex PCR; TCRdb's table is partial and in-frame only. This sample has tens of thousands of clones, with 78% found just once. This clonotype originated in an adult with mismatch repair-deficient cancer. The sequencing used peripheral blood, collected 4 weeks after starting pembrolizumab. The chain links TRBV9 to TRBJ2-3; TRBD2 agrees at 10 bases. The CDR3 spells CASSVFPARLAGDGTDTQYF. As DNA, the CDR3 is TGTGCCAGCAGCGTATTCCCCGCGAGGCTAGCGGGAGACGGGACAGATACGCAGTATTTT.